This TCR beta chain was recovered during a study of identical twins (dated by TCRdb to 2016 to 2017). Broadly, across the study: The study deep-sequenced TCR alpha and beta repertoires from monozygotic twins, unrelated adults of various ages and cord blood to test whether fetal clonotypes persist. To rule out contamination, replicate twin experiments were performed at different times with different library preparation protocols. Overall study outcomes, separate from this receptor: Compared with coincidental sharing between unrelated individuals, out-of-frame TCR alpha sequences shared between twins had an excess of sequences with low generation probability. Fewer insertions were carried by abundant cord blood beta clonotypes; a weaker similar trend was observed in young adult naive repertoires, while no such trend was observed in memory repertoires. Because the same donors could not be followed over many years, the conclusions depended on cross-sectional statistical analysis. Zero-insertion analyses could be partly confounded by invariant T cells such as MAIT and iNKT, though diverse VJ usage argued against such confounding for most clonotypes. In monozygotic twins, recombination models systematically underestimated out-of-frame TCR alpha sharing, but the models matched the sharing seen between unrelated individuals. A weaker excess of twin sharing was found in beta out-of-frame sequences because the signal-to-noise ratio was lowered by fewer shared sequences.

The library was obtained by 5' RACE. Data came from an Illumina HiSeq 2000. Template switching introduced a universal primer binding site; the final cDNA contained a unique molecular identifier, enabling accurate counting of TCR cDNA molecules. First-strand cDNA for TCR alpha and beta chains was synthesized from specific primers in the conserved constant-segment region. To control for contamination, every cDNA library carried two barcodes: a SMART-Mk sample barcode plus Illumina barcodes. TruSeq adapter sequences along with Illumina sample barcodes were introduced in two successive PCR steps. Sequencing of the TCR alpha and beta cDNA libraries was done on the Illumina HiSeq platform using custom primers. The authors processed their data as follows. MiGEC processed the raw reads to extract unique molecular identifiers, while MiXCR was used to determine the CDR3 positions. Recombination models were inferred per individual with the repgenHMM and IGoR tools using an EM algorithm. The tcR package in R was used for shared clonotype analysis, with sharing normalized by the product of cloneset sizes. To study raw recombination free of thymic and clonal selection effects, out-of-frame nonproductive sequences were analyzed. The public reads were reanalyzed by TCRdb: fastp trimming at Q25, MiXCR alignment, in-frame beta chains only. CDR3 protein sequences are deduplicated, and each keeps its most common genes and DNA. These V and J calls originate from TCRdb's pipeline instead of the authors' own analysis. In all, the sample holds about 240,000 distinct CDR3 sequences, and over 9.5% of those were seen once. The ten most abundant clones make up 10% of the sample.

This clonotype has a count of ten or more. The clone's antigen remains unknown. No base qualities exist here, and no much larger clone lies one base off it. All donors were healthy Caucasians. Miltenyi CD45RO+ enrichment and human naive T-cell isolation kits were used to isolate memory (CD45RO+) and naive T cells from PBMC. Inclusive of the bounding cysteine and phenylalanine, the CDR3 is 13 residues long. The sequence is cut down to CDR3 DNA, 39 bases in frame from base 1. V and J are trimmed by 10 bases and 8 bases, and the gene matches miss 4 bases of the junction. CDR1 and CDR2 are drawn from the germline V gene: KGHDR, SFDVKD.

The clonotype originates from a man aged 50 to 60 in good health. The rearrangement combines TRBV24-1 with TRBJ2-1, with 13 junctional bases fitting TRBD2. The material sequenced was memory T cells sorted from blood. The cell subset or site label, read with the paper, signifies: CD45RO+ enriched T cells. The nucleotides read TGTGCCACTGGGACTAGCGGGATGCATGAGCAGTTCTTC. This codes for CATGTSGMHEQFF.